This TCR beta chain was recorded in a study of blood T cell repertoires in COVID-19. Some clones are missing from TCRdb's copy, which holds only in-frame ones; the method was immunoSEQ multiplex PCR. This sample has 350,000 to 400,000 clones; approximately 90% occur once, and the top ten carry more than 0.95%. Cohort placement rested on clinical history that participants reported themselves. Trimming removed 3 bases at V and 6 bases at J, with 14 bases between. The CDR3 consists of 15 residues. Germline CDR1 reads MNHEY; CDR2 reads SMNVEV (reference sequence). The source of this sequence is a woman between 18 and 29 years old who had recovered from COVID-19. The sample consisted of PBMCs or T cells enriched from blood (not recorded which). The gene calls are TRBV27 and TRBJ2-2, with a weak D call TRBD1 (6 bases). CDR3 DNA: TGTGCCAGCAGTTTGCAGGGGTTGGTGGCCGGGGAGCTGTTTTTT. It codes for CASSLQGLVAGELFF.